One sample yielded the 18 T cell receptor beta chains listed below, sequenced in a study of post-analysis software for immune sequencing data. Overall study findings and caveats: Patients had higher frequencies than controls of roughly five TRBV segments, including TRBV5-6, TRBV5-1 and TRBV20-1.

The antigens of these receptors remain unknown. Unique molecular identifiers tagged the TCR beta cDNA libraries. TCRdb called the PCR reads again in MiXCR, with one record for every CDR3 protein. The data hold about 540,000 distinct CDR3 sequences, with around 31% observed a single time. The sequenced material came from blood. The receptors stem from a girl younger than 18 with multiple sclerosis.

J is TRBJ2-7 and V is TRBV5-6, with D perhaps assigned TRBD1 or TRBD2 (5 bases each). Looked up from germline, CDR1 is SGHDT and CDR2 is YYEEEE. The germline V and J ends were trimmed by 1 base and 1 base, with 15 bases remaining between them. The CDR3 has 16 residues. For the CDR3, the DNA is TGTGCCAGCAGCTTGTTCGAGGGGCTCGAATCCTACGAGCAGTACTTC. It yields the protein CASSLFEGLESYEQYF.

The rearrangement uses TRBV4-1 and TRBJ2-3; 9 bases fit TRBD1. The V and J ends lost 2 bases and 2 bases, in that order; junction bases with no gene match: 8. The germline gives CDR1 MGHRA, CDR2 YSYEKL. The CDR3 extends over 17 amino acids. The chain's CDR3 is CASSQLDRGLNTDTQYF. DNA for the CDR3: TGCGCCAGCAGCCAACTGGACAGGGGTCTGAACACAGATACGCAGTATTTT.

V and J are TRBV6-5 and TRBJ1-5; D possibly corresponds to TRBD1 (6 bases). This CDR3 has 15 residues. The germline V gene encodes CDR1 MNHEY and CDR2 SVGAGI. Trimming left V 6 bases short and J 3 bases short, with 15 bases between. In DNA form, the CDR3 reads TGTGCCAGCAGCATACAGGGAGGGGACAATCAGCCCCAGCATTTT. Protein sequence: CASSIQGGDNQPQHF.

The chain employs TRBV6-1 and TRBJ2-1; D perhaps matches TRBD2 (5 bases). Trimming removed 1 base at V and 8 bases at J, with 12 bases between. This CDR3 contains 14 residues. From germline, CDR1 is MNHNS and CDR2 SASEGT. The CDR3 here is CASSEGARGYEQFF. The DNA of the CDR3 is TGTGCCAGCAGTGAAGGAGCTCGAGGGTATGAGCAGTTCTTC.

This chain links TRBV3-1 with TRBJ2-3, with 7 bases matching TRBD2. Per germline, CDR1 LGHDT and CDR2 YNNKEL (reference sequence). Trimming at V came to 2 bases and at J to 2 bases, leaving 7 bases not matched to a gene. This CDR3 region has 16 residues. Written as DNA, the CDR3 is TGTGCCAGCAGCCAATCCGGGACTATCCTCACAGATACGCAGTATTTT. Its protein is CASSQSGTILTDTQYF.

The V call is TRBV24-1, the J call TRBJ2-2; 7 bases fit TRBD1. The CDR3 loop spans 13 amino acids. Germline V lookup: CDR1 KGHDR, CDR2 SFDVKD. V lost 9 bases, J lost 3 bases, and 3 bases stayed unmatched. Here the CDR3 reads CATGTEHTGELFF. The CDR3 DNA reads TGTGCCACCGGGACAGAGCACACCGGGGAGCTGTTTTTT.

Concerning this clonotype itself: A read error may account for a junction end that differs from germline. The genes are TRBV20-1 and TRBJ1-2; D possibly corresponds to TRBD1 (6 bases). Germline V lookup: CDR1 DFQATT, CDR2 SNEGSKA (reference sequence). The CDR3 is 12 amino acids. In nucleotides, the CDR3 is TGCCTAAGCCGGACAGATAGCTATGGCTACACCTTT. Encoded protein: CLSRTDSYGYTF.

The chain is built from TRBV2 and TRBJ1-6; 11 bases align to TRBD1. CDR3 size: 17 residues. V lost 3 bases to trimming and J lost 4 bases; unmatched junction nucleotides: 5. CDR1 is SNHLY, CDR2 FYNNEI, per germline. DNA of the CDR3: TGTGCCAGCAGTGAGGGACAGGGGGTGAGGTATAATTCACCCCTCCACTTT. Translating it yields CASSEGQGVRYNSPLHF.

This sequence joins TRBV2 and TRBJ2-7; D gene uncertain. The germline gives CDR1 SNHLY, CDR2 FYNNEI. Trimming left V 3 bases short and J 6 bases short, with 9 bases between. The CDR3 loop spans 12 amino acids. The CDR3 loop reads CASSEEAIEQYF. The CDR3 region has the DNA TGTGCCAGCAGTGAGGAAGCGATCGAGCAGTACTTC.

Turning to this clonotype: In this CDR3 the conserved last residue, phenylalanine or tryptophan, is missing, so a read error is likely. The CDR3 coding sequence is TGTGCCAGCAGCTTACTGCATGAGCAGTTCTGC. Protein: CASSLLHEQFC. The rearrangement uses TRBV11-2 and TRBJ2-1; D is unresolved. Per germline, CDR1 SGHAT and CDR2 FQNNGV. This CDR3 has 11 amino acids. The V gene lost 2 bases and the J gene lost 8 bases, with 4 bases spanning the gap.

The chain has TRBV7-7 and TRBJ2-3; D tentatively fits TRBD1 or TRBD2 (6 bases each). V lost 6 bases and J 2 bases, leaving 15 bases between the germline ends. CDR1 and CDR2 from the germline V gene are SSHAT and FNYEAQ (reference sequence). CDR3 length equals 15 residues. CDR3 coding DNA: TGTGCCAGCAGTCGGGAACGGGGGCACACAGATACGCAGTATTTT. Protein sequence: CASSRERGHTDTQYF.

This chain links TRBV7-9 with TRBJ2-2; 11 bases match TRBD1. V gave up 5 bases and J gave up 7 bases; unmatched junction bases: 12. Germline V gene sequence: CDR1 SEHNR, CDR2 FQNEAQ (reference sequence). The CDR3 consists of 17 residues. The CDR3 DNA reads as TGTGCCAGCAGCCAACGCCGTGGACAGGGGGCTTACGGGGAGCTGTTTTTT. This encodes CASSQRRGQGAYGELFF.

This clonotype was seen a few times. V and J are TRBV29-1 and TRBJ1-1, with D perhaps TRBD1 (6 bases). This CDR3 region has 14 residues. V lost 2 bases and J 0 bases, leaving 10 bases between the germline ends. CDR1 is SQVTM and CDR2 is ANQGSEA in the germline V gene. CDR3 DNA: TGCAGCGTTGAACAGACAGGCATGAACACTGAAGCTTTCTTT. This sequence encodes CSVEQTGMNTEAFF. The variable domain in full, with the rest retrieved from reference TRBV29-1 and TRBJ1-1, is SAVISQKPSRDICQRGTSLTIQCQVDSQVTMMFWYRQQPGQSLTLIATANQGSEATYESGFVIDKFPISRPNLTFSTLTVSNMSPEDSSIYLCSVEQTGMNTEAFFGQGTRLTVV.

In this sample, this clonotype turned up a few times. The chain couples TRBV6-5 to TRBJ2-3; unclear D gene. CDR1 is MNHEY, CDR2 SVGAGI, per germline. CDR3 length: 15 amino acids. V was trimmed by 2 bases and J by 2 bases, leaving 11 bases between them. CDR3 protein: CASSYLSDPTDTQYF. The CDR3 DNA is TGTGCCAGCAGTTACCTGTCGGACCCCACAGATACGCAGTATTTT.

This chain links TRBV5-8 with TRBJ1-1; D is ambiguous. The V gene's germline CDR1 is SGHTS and CDR2 YDEGEE. Trimming took 7 bases from V and 1 from J, leaving 20 bases between them. The CDR3 is made up of 16 amino acids. CDR3 amino acids: CASLNRVLGWNTEAFF. As DNA, the CDR3 is TGTGCCAGCCTTAACCGCGTTCTGGGGTGGAACACTGAAGCTTTCTTT.

The table lists this clonotype with a few counts. V and J are TRBV11-2 and TRBJ2-7, with D possibly matching TRBD1 (5 bases). With the DNA end fitting TRBJ2-5 better, the J assignment may be wrong. The CDR3 covers 14 residues. The V gene's germline CDR1 is SGHAT and CDR2 FQNNGV. CDR3 sequence reads: CASSLDFTGETQYF. The CDR3 nucleotides read TGTGCCAGCAGCTTAGATTTCACAGGAGAGACCCAGTACTTC.

The genes are TRBV20-1 and TRBJ2-4; D is uncertain. In germline, CDR1 is DFQATT, CDR2 SNEGSKA (reference sequence). Deletions cut 6 bases from V and 0 bases from J, with 12 bases between. The length of the CDR3 is 14 residues. The CDR3 sequence: CSAPFRLAKNIQYF. The CDR3 coding sequence is TGCAGTGCCCCGTTCCGCCTAGCCAAAAACATTCAGTACTTC.

This clonotype has more than one count but fewer than ten. V usage is TRBV12-3 or TRBV12-4 and J usage is TRBJ2-5, with 8 bases identical to TRBD1. J lost 4 bases, V lost 0 bases, and 7 bases had no gene match. The CDR3 spans 16 residues. CDR3 in amino acids: CASSLALDRGRETQYF. The CDR3 DNA is TGTGCCAGCAGTTTAGCGCTCGACAGGGGAAGAGAGACCCAGTACTTC.